This T cell receptor beta chain was found in a study of shared clonotypes between healthy human individuals. Points from the study as a whole: In general, naive subsets displayed greater estimated richness than memory subsets did. Few donors restricted represented genetic and exposure-history diversity.

About this clone: Antigen unknown.

Terminally differentiated effector memory CD45RA+ cells were excluded by CCR7 positive selection of CD45RO-negative cells. Germline loops: CDR1 MNHNS, CDR2 SASEGT. The V gene lost 8 bases and the J gene lost 6 bases, with 22 bases spanning the gap. This CDR3 has 15 residues. The assay was immunoSEQ multiplex PCR, and TCRdb's table has in-frame clones only and misses some. The table shows some 800,000 clones, with over 90% occurring only once. The receptor's source is a man aged 25 to 40 in good health. The chain uses TRBV6-1 and TRBJ1-2; maybe TRBD1 (5 bases). Sample: naive CD8+ T cells sorted from blood. CDR3 loop: CASDSLRGVWDGYTF. The CDR3 DNA is TGTGCCAGCGACTCCTTGAGGGGCGTTTGGGATGGCTACACCTTC.